This TCR beta chain was sequenced during a study of shared clonotypes between healthy human individuals. Study-wide background: Each donor's CD8 memory used one plate, CD8 naive two, each CD4 subset three.

TCRdb's table, derived via immunoSEQ multiplex PCR, lists solely in-frame clones and lacks some. The top ten clones hold around 0.1% of a sample with hundreds of thousands of clones, approximately 96% of them seen once. Study observations and caveats: Approximately 4.6% of naive CD4 clonotypes were common to a few donors.

The CDR3 length is 13 residues. Trimming at V came to 2 bases and at J to 2 bases, leaving 0 bases not matched to a gene. CDR1 is MNHEY, CDR2 SVGAGI, per germline. With respect to this clone: Antigen specificity is unknown.

CD45RO negativity and positive selection for CCR7 defined naive CD8 cells, a population that excluded terminally differentiated effector memory CD45RA+ cells. The genes are TRBV6-5 and TRBJ2-7; 7 nucleotides agree with TRBD2. Sample: naive CD8+ T cells sorted from blood. This TCR was sampled from a woman aged 25 to 39 in good health. The CDR3 DNA is TGTGCCAGCAGTTACGGACTAGCCTACGAGCAGTACTTC. Encoded protein: CASSYGLAYEQYF.